The 31 T cell receptor beta chains below were found in one sample sequenced in a study of Ad26.COV2.S vaccination and SARS-CoV-2 variants. The treatment denotes: approximately 18 received Ad26.COV2.S at low or high dose, single or two shots; 5 received placebo; per-sample allocation not given. The samples date from day 63 after the first vaccine or placebo injection. The method was immunoSEQ multiplex PCR; TCRdb's version includes in-frame clones alone and lacks a portion of them. The sample lists around 400,000 clones, about 83% occurring once. This material consisted of peripheral blood, taken in a trial of Ad26.COV2.S vaccine versus placebo. These receptors were obtained from a person aged 18-60 years who received the Ad26.COV2.S COVID-19 vaccine or a placebo.

This clone showed up just a few times. The rearrangement joins TRBV7-3 to TRBJ2-2, with a weak D call TRBD2 (5 bases). The CDR3 totals 15 residues. Trimming cost V 5 bases and J 2 bases, with 12 bases left between them. Germline V lookup: CDR1 SGHTA, CDR2 FQGTGA. DNA of the CDR3: TGTGCCAGCAGCCGACTACTTTCTAACACCGGGGAGCTGTTTTTT. This codes for CASSRLLSNTGELFF.

This rearrangement joins TRBV18 to TRBJ1-4; 8 nucleotides line up with TRBD1. Germline lookup yields CDR1 KGHSH and CDR2 LQKENI. The V segment lost 4 bases and the J segment 1 base; nucleotides outside the gene matches: 5. The CDR3 extends over 16 amino acids. CDR3 sequence (DNA): TGTGCCAGCTCACGACCGGGACAGGAAACTAATGAAAAACTGTTTTTT. It encodes CASSRPGQETNEKLFF.

The gene calls are TRBV5-4 and TRBJ1-6; D unresolved. Germline loops: CDR1 SGHNT, CDR2 YYREEE (reference sequence). Trimming took off 1 base at V and 9 bases at J, with 8 bases between the two ends. The CDR3 sequence is 13 residues long. The CDR3, as DNA: TGTGCCAGCAGCTTGCGAAACTCTTCACCCCTCCACTTT. It encodes CASSLRNSSPLHF.

The chain joins TRBV2 to TRBJ1-2; D may be TRBD1 (6 bases). The CDR3 extends over 13 amino acids. Germline loops: CDR1 SNHLY, CDR2 FYNNEI. The V gene lost 11 bases and the J gene lost 5 bases, with 18 bases spanning the gap. CDR3 amino acids: CALEVGGAYGYTF. The DNA of the CDR3 is TGTGCCCTCGAGGTTGGGGGGGCGTATGGCTACACCTTC. The full variable domain, in which reference TRBV2 and TRBJ1-2 provide the parts outside the CDR3, is EPEVTQTPSHQVTQMGQEVILRCVPISNHLYFYWYRQILGQKVEFLVSFYNNEISEKSEIFDDQFSVERPDGSNFTLKIRSTKLEDSAMYFCALEVGGAYGYTFGSGTRLTVV.

J is TRBJ1-4 and V is TRBV7-2, with TRBD1 matching 9 bases. With 5 bases clipped from V and 8 bases from J, the junction kept 9 bases outside the gene matches. CDR1 is SGHTA and CDR2 is FQGNSA in the germline V gene. The CDR3 has 15 residues. The CDR3 nucleotides are TGTGCCAGCAGCATACAGGGGGCCGGGGGAGAAAAACTGTTTTTT. Translating gives CASSIQGAGGEKLFF. The whole variable domain, filled in from reference TRBV7-2 and TRBJ1-4, reads GAGVSQSPSNKVTEKGKDVELRCDPISGHTALYWYRQSLGQGLEFLIYFQGNSAPDKSGLPSDRFSAERTGGSVSTLTIQRTQQEDSAVYLCASSIQGAGGEKLFFGSGTQLSVL.

The CDR3 nucleotides read TGCAGTGCTAGTGGCGCGGCGAACACCGGGGAGCTGTTTTTT. This encodes CSASGAANTGELFF. The chain recombines TRBV20-1 with TRBJ2-2; D unresolved. The germline V gene encodes CDR1 DFQATT and CDR2 SNEGSKA (reference sequence). V was trimmed by 3 bases and J by 0 bases, leaving 8 bases between them. This CDR3 has 14 amino acids.

Only a few counts were recorded for this clone. The V gene is TRBV2, the J gene TRBJ1-4; D is unclear. Germline V gene data show CDR1 as SNHLY and CDR2 as FYNNEI. The V and J ends lost 7 bases and 8 bases respectively, with 17 bases between them. The CDR3 covers 14 residues. The CDR3: CASNRRWKEEKLFF. The DNA for the CDR3 is TGTGCCAGCAACCGTCGGTGGAAAGAAGAAAAACTGTTTTTT.

This sequence joins TRBV24-1 and TRBJ2-3, with D possibly being TRBD1 or TRBD2 (6 bases each). The length of the CDR3 is 16 residues. CDR1 is KGHDR and CDR2 is SFDVKD in the germline V gene. The V and J ends lost 3 bases and 4 bases respectively, with 16 bases between them. The CDR3 DNA follows: TGTGCCACCAGTGATGCCTCGGGGGCGAGGCCAGATACGCAGTATTTT. Protein: CATSDASGARPDTQYF.

Only one count was recorded for this clone. The V call is TRBV7-9, the J call TRBJ2-2; tentative D call: TRBD2 (5 bases). Deletions cut 6 bases from V and 5 bases from J, with 16 bases between. The CDR3 is 15 amino acids. Germline-derived CDR1 and CDR2 are SEHNR and FQNEAQ (reference sequence). Written as DNA, the CDR3 is TGTGCCAGCAGGCCCCCGCGGACTCCGACCGGGGAGCTGTTTTTT. It is translated as CASRPPRTPTGELFF.

The chain has TRBV4-1 and TRBJ2-7; no reliable D call. The germline V and J ends were trimmed by 3 bases and 5 bases, with 11 bases remaining between them. The CDR3 covers 13 residues. CDR1 is MGHRA, CDR2 YSYEKL, per germline. The CDR3, as DNA: TGCGCCAGCAGCCAGGACCCTGGAAACGAGCAGTACTTC. Translated, it gives CASSQDPGNEQYF.

The V gene is TRBV5-1, the J gene TRBJ2-2, with D possibly matching TRBD1 (6 bases). Germline CDR1 SGHRS, CDR2 YFSETQ. Trimming shortened V by 4 bases and J by 4 bases, and 11 bases separated the two germline ends. The CDR3 sequence is 14 residues long. The DNA for the CDR3 is TGCGCCAGCAGCACCGGACAGATCACCGGGGAGCTGTTTTTT. It specifies CASSTGQITGELFF.

The genes are TRBV19 and TRBJ1-1; the D is unclear. CDR1 LNHDA and CDR2 SQIVND come from the germline V gene (reference sequence). CDR3 length equals 13 residues. V was pared by 3 bases and J by 2 bases, with 7 bases between. CDR3 sequence: CASSIWENTEAFF. Written as DNA, the CDR3 is TGTGCCAGTAGTATCTGGGAAAACACTGAAGCTTTCTTT. The whole variable domain, filled in from reference TRBV19 and TRBJ1-1, reads DGGITQSPKYLFRKEGQNVTLSCEQNLNHDAMYWYRQDPGQGLRLIYYSQIVNDFQKGDIAEGYSVSREKKESFPLTVTSAQKNPTAFYLCASSIWENTEAFFGQGTRLTVV.

The chain employs TRBV7-9 and TRBJ2-3, with D perhaps TRBD2 (5 bases). The CDR3 covers 11 residues. With 8 bases removed from V and 6 bases from J, the gap between germline ends came to 9 bases. The germline CDR1 and CDR2 sequences are SEHNR and FQNEAQ (reference sequence). CDR3 sequence: CASGERDTQYF. CDR3 in DNA: TGTGCCAGCGGGGAGCGGGATACGCAGTATTTT. Looking up the rest from reference TRBV7-9 and TRBJ2-3 gives the full variable domain: DTGVSQNPRHKITKRGQNVTFRCDPISEHNRLYWYRQTLGQGPEFLTYFQNEAQLEKSRLLSDRFSAERPKGSFSTLEIQRTEQGDSAMYLCASGERDTQYFGPGTRLTVL.

J is TRBJ1-1 and V is TRBV5-1; 8 bases line up with TRBD1. Germline-derived CDR1 and CDR2 are SGHRS and YFSETQ. The CDR3 is made up of 16 amino acids. Unmatched junction bases numbered 8, after V lost 4 bases and J lost 0 bases. CDR3 DNA: TGCGCCAGCAGCGTGGGACAGGCCTCCATGAACACTGAAGCTTTCTTT. This gives the protein CASSVGQASMNTEAFF. The complete variable domain, with remaining parts taken from reference TRBV5-1 and TRBJ1-1, reads KAGVTQTPRYLIKTRGQQVTLSCSPISGHRSVSWYQQTPGQGLQFLFEYFSETQRNKGNFPGRFSGRQFSNSRSEMNVSTLELGDSALYLCASSVGQASMNTEAFFGQGTRLTVV.

The chain recombines TRBV5-5 with TRBJ2-5; 11 bases are shared with TRBD2. The length of the CDR3 is 17 residues. Per the germline V gene, CDR1 is SGHKS and CDR2 is YYEKEE (reference sequence). V lost 2 bases, J lost 5 bases, and 11 bases stayed unmatched. The CDR3 protein is CASSFHLTSGVGETQYF. Here the CDR3 DNA reads TGTGCCAGCAGCTTCCATCTGACTAGCGGGGTCGGGGAGACCCAGTACTTC.

The CDR3 sequence is CASSLLRATEQYF. Here the CDR3 DNA reads TGTGCCAGCAGCTTATTGAGGGCGACCGAGCAGTACTTC. The rearrangement links TRBV11-3 to TRBJ2-7; D might be TRBD2 (5 bases). This CDR3 has 13 residues. The V and J ends lost 2 bases and 6 bases respectively, with 11 bases between them. Germline lookup yields CDR1 SGHNT and CDR2 YENEEA.

This clone was seen just once. V and J are TRBV27 and TRBJ1-1; D is unclear. Trimming took 5 bases from V and 7 from J, leaving 14 bases between them. The CDR3 spans 13 residues. Germline lookup yields CDR1 MNHEY and CDR2 SMNVEV (reference sequence). CDR3 DNA sequence: TGTGCCAGCAGTCGTTTTGAGGCCGGTGAAGCTTTCTTT. Its translation is CASSRFEAGEAFF.

Comments on this clone: Other DNA variants within this sample encode the same CDR3. The rearrangement uses TRBV3-1 (or the pseudogene TRBV3-2) and TRBJ1-1; the D gene is possibly TRBD1 (5 bases). The CDR3 extends over 13 amino acids. Germline V gives CDR1 LGHDT, CDR2 YNNKEL (reference sequence). Trimming took off 1 base at V and 3 bases at J, with 6 bases between the two ends. Written as DNA, the CDR3 is TGTGCCAGCAGCCAAGGGGGGGACACTGAAGCTTTCTTT. Translated: CASSQGGDTEAFF.

This rearrangement joins TRBV29-1 to TRBJ2-7, with D hard to call. Trimming cost V 2 bases and J 3 bases, with 8 bases left between them. This CDR3 comprises 12 residues. Germline lookup yields CDR1 SQVTM and CDR2 ANQGSEA. The CDR3 sequence: CSVEYESYEQYF. The DNA of the CDR3 is TGCAGCGTTGAATACGAAAGCTACGAGCAGTACTTC.

This chain uses TRBV2 with TRBJ1-2; 9 bases are a match to TRBD1. V lost 5 bases and J lost 6; bases outside the gene matches: 10. Germline V CDR1 and CDR2: SNHLY, FYNNEI. This CDR3 region has 15 residues. This chain's CDR3 is CASSPSQGAVNGYTF. CDR3 DNA: TGTGCCAGCAGTCCATCACAGGGGGCGGTTAATGGCTACACCTTC. The complete variable domain, with remaining parts taken from reference TRBV2 and TRBJ1-2, reads EPEVTQTPSHQVTQMGQEVILRCVPISNHLYFYWYRQILGQKVEFLVSFYNNEISEKSEIFDDQFSVERPDGSNFTLKIRSTKLEDSAMYFCASSPSQGAVNGYTFGSGTRLTVV.

The rearrangement uses TRBV5-1 and TRBJ1-1; TRBD1 agrees at 7 bases. With V trimmed by 4 bases and J by 3 bases, 15 bases remained unmatched. The length of the CDR3 is 17 residues. CDR1 is SGHRS and CDR2 is YFSETQ in the germline V gene. In DNA, the CDR3 is TGCGCCAGCAGCCGGGGAACAGGGGAGGGTTGGGACACTGAAGCTTTCTTT. Its translation: CASSRGTGEGWDTEAFF.

The gene calls are TRBV6-5 and TRBJ2-2; 9 nucleotides line up with TRBD1. Germline-derived CDR1 and CDR2 are MNHEY and SVGAGI. V trimming: 7 bases; J trimming: 8 bases; junction bases outside the gene matches: 11. The CDR3 contains 15 residues. The CDR3 nucleotides read TGTGCCAGCACTTCCCGGGACAGGGATCAGGGGGAGCTGTTTTTT. Translation gives CASTSRDRDQGELFF.

The genes are TRBV2 and TRBJ2-3, with D hard to call. Between the trimmed V and J ends, which lost 7 bases and 4 bases, there was a span of 6 bases. This CDR3 spans 11 amino acids. Germline V gene sequence: CDR1 SNHLY, CDR2 FYNNEI. The CDR3: CASKRADTQYF. The CDR3 bases are TGTGCCAGCAAGAGAGCAGATACGCAGTATTTT.

This chain joins TRBV18 and TRBJ1-1; D is undetermined. V lost 6 bases to trimming and J lost 8 bases, with 13 bases between them. Germline CDR1 KGHSH, CDR2 LQKENI. The CDR3 extends over 12 amino acids. The DNA of the CDR3 is TGTGCCAGCTCCGCTGCTGGGCAGGAAGCTTTCTTT. Amino acids: CASSAAGQEAFF.

This chain links TRBV18 with TRBJ2-7; D remains unclear. This CDR3 has 11 residues. Germline loops: CDR1 KGHSH, CDR2 LQKENI. Trimming pared 6 bases from V and 5 bases from J, leaving 8 bases between. CDR3 protein: CASSPGHEQYF. CDR3 nucleotide sequence: TGTGCCAGCTCGCCCGGTCACGAGCAGTACTTC.

The chain recombines TRBV11-2 with TRBJ1-4, with TRBD1 identical over 7 bases. This CDR3 has 17 amino acids. Germline values: CDR1 SGHAT, CDR2 FQNNGV. Trimming at V came to 6 bases and at J to 3 bases, leaving 13 bases not matched to a gene. The CDR3 is CASRPRSQGRSNEKLFF. CDR3 nucleotide sequence: TGTGCCAGCAGACCTCGGTCACAGGGGCGATCTAATGAAAAACTGTTTTTT.

This chain connects TRBV5-1 to TRBJ2-1, with D uncertain. V was cut by 1 base and J by 3 bases, with 5 bases left in between. The CDR3 totals 13 residues. Germline V CDR1 and CDR2: SGHRS, YFSETQ. In DNA, the CDR3 is TGCGCCAGCAGCTTGACGGGCTACAATGAGCAGTTCTTC. The encoded protein is CASSLTGYNEQFF. Complete variable domain (other parts from reference TRBV5-1 and TRBJ2-1): KAGVTQTPRYLIKTRGQQVTLSCSPISGHRSVSWYQQTPGQGLQFLFEYFSETQRNKGNFPGRFSGRQFSNSRSEMNVSTLELGDSALYLCASSLTGYNEQFFGPGTRLTVL.

As DNA, the CDR3 is TGTGCCACAGGACTAAACTCCTACAATGAGCAGTTCTTC. Encoded protein: CATGLNSYNEQFF. The gene calls are TRBV10-3 and TRBJ2-1, with D possibly being TRBD2 (6 bases). Trimming took off 10 bases at V and 0 bases at J, with 10 bases between the two ends. CDR1 ENHRY and CDR2 SYGVKD come from the germline V gene. The CDR3 is made up of 13 amino acids.

For this clone: Different DNA sequences within this sample yield the same CDR3. The V call is TRBV9, the J call TRBJ2-1; TRBD2 matches at 14 bases. CDR1 is SGDLS, CDR2 YYNGEE, per germline. With 4 bases clipped from V and 6 bases from J, the junction kept 3 bases outside the gene matches. This CDR3 has 15 residues. The CDR3 here is CASSPGTSGSNEQFF. CDR3 nucleotide sequence: TGTGCCAGCAGCCCCGGGACTAGCGGGAGCAATGAGCAGTTCTTC.

The V and J genes are TRBV11-3 and TRBJ1-3; D ambiguous. Germline assignment: CDR1 SGHNT and CDR2 YENEEA. V lost 5 bases to trimming and J lost 4 bases, with 15 bases between them. The CDR3 sequence is 15 residues long. This CDR3 is CASSQMGVAGNTIYF. CDR3 bases: TGTGCCAGCAGCCAAATGGGTGTCGCGGGAAACACCATATATTTT.

This clone was counted a few times. This chain connects TRBV6-5 to TRBJ1-1; D is ambiguous. Trimming shortened V by 9 bases and J by 4 bases, and 15 bases separated the two germline ends. This CDR3 comprises 13 residues. Germline V gene data show CDR1 as MNHEY and CDR2 as SVGAGI. The CDR3 sequence: CASNRRSATEAFF. The CDR3 region has the DNA TGTGCCAGTAACCGGCGAAGTGCCACTGAAGCTTTCTTT.